These 14 T cell receptor beta chains were sequenced from one sample in a study of blood T cell repertoires in COVID-19. Generated by immunoSEQ multiplex PCR, the TCRdb table keeps only in-frame clones and is missing some. The repertoire consists of some 230,000 clones, with roughly 84% occurring once and the leading ten covering less than 2.5%. Sequenced: peripheral blood. The receptor source for this set is a woman in her sixties with acute or convalescent COVID-19.

The chain joins TRBV29-1 to TRBJ1-1; TRBD1 might be the D (5 bases). V was pared by 4 bases and J by 0 bases, with 15 bases between. The CDR3 extends over 15 amino acids. Germline V gene lookup returns CDR1 SQVTM and CDR2 ANQGSEA. The CDR3 protein is CSVAGRGTVNTEAFF. The CDR3 nucleotides are TGCAGCGTTGCCGGGAGAGGGACGGTGAACACTGAAGCTTTCTTT.

The chain is built from TRBV7-6 and TRBJ1-6; 7 nucleotides agree with TRBD1. The CDR3 contains 15 residues. In germline, CDR1 is SGHVS, CDR2 FNYEAQ. V lost 4 bases to trimming and J lost 6 bases; unmatched junction nucleotides: 6. The CDR3 loop is CASSSTGDINSPLHF. In nucleotides, the CDR3 is TGTGCCAGCAGCTCAACAGGGGACATTAATTCACCCCTCCACTTT. Full variable domain (rest looked up from reference TRBV7-6 and TRBJ1-6): GAGVSQSPRYKVTKRGQDVALRCDPISGHVSLYWYRQALGQGPEFLTYFNYEAQQDKSGLPNDRFSAERPEGSISTLTIQRTEQRDSAMYRCASSSTGDINSPLHFGNGTRLTVT.

The CDR3 sequence is CATSLTDRRLNTEAFF. For the CDR3, the DNA is TGTGCCACCAGCTTGACAGACAGGAGATTGAACACTGAAGCTTTCTTT. The chain is built from TRBV15 and TRBJ1-1; D might be TRBD1 (6 bases). From germline, CDR1 is LNHNV and CDR2 YYDKDF (reference sequence). The length of the CDR3 is 16 residues. Trimming stripped 5 bases from V and 0 bases from J, with 16 bases between.

The CDR3 spells CASSHSKGAGGYTF. DNA of the CDR3: TGTGCCAGCAGCCATTCAAAGGGAGCAGGTGGCTACACCTTC. The rearrangement links TRBV4-2 to TRBJ1-2, with D hard to call. V shed 3 bases and J shed 7 bases, with 15 bases lying between them. From germline, CDR1 is LGHNA and CDR2 YNFKEQ. The CDR3 runs to 14 residues.

This chain links TRBV6-2 or TRBV6-3 with TRBJ2-1; no reliable D call. Germline CDR1 is MNHEY and CDR2 is SVGEGT. V lost 6 bases and J lost 5, with 17 bases in between. The CDR3 length is 15 residues. The chain's CDR3 is CASSHTRRNNNEQFF. CDR3 nucleotide sequence: TGTGCCAGCAGCCATACTCGCCGAAATAACAATGAGCAGTTCTTC.

The rearrangement joins TRBV6-5 to TRBJ2-4; D is possibly TRBD1 (6 bases). This CDR3 comprises 14 residues. V lost 5 bases, J lost 8 bases, and 16 bases lay in between. Germline CDR1 and CDR2: MNHEY and SVGAGI. The CDR3 nucleotides read TGTGCCAGCAGTCAACTACAGGGTTGGGACATTCAGTACTTC. This translates into CASSQLQGWDIQYF.

This CDR3 is CASKGRGATSEKLFF. The CDR3 bases are TGTGCCAGTAAGGGGAGGGGGGCAACTAGCGAAAAACTGTTTTTT. The chain links TRBV6-5 to TRBJ1-4; D possibly corresponds to TRBD1 (6 bases). CDR1 is MNHEY and CDR2 is SVGAGI in the germline V gene. The V and J ends lost 9 bases and 8 bases respectively, with 22 bases between them. This CDR3 contains 15 residues.

This clone appeared once. The chain is built from TRBV19 and TRBJ1-3; 8 bases map to TRBD1. The CDR3 contains 14 residues. The germline V gene encodes CDR1 LNHDA and CDR2 SQIVND (reference sequence). V dropped 7 bases and J dropped 4; count of bases not matched to a gene: 6. The CDR3 here is CASNKDRDGNTIYF. Here the CDR3 DNA reads TGTGCCAGTAATAAGGACAGGGACGGAAACACCATATATTTT.

The V and J genes are TRBV4-2 and TRBJ2-7, with TRBD1 matching 10 bases. The junction had 10 bases not matched to a gene; V was cut back by 4 bases and J by 4 bases. This CDR3 is built from 16 residues. CDR1 and CDR2 from the germline V gene are LGHNA and YNFKEQ. The CDR3 protein is CASSLRAGQGFYEQYF. As DNA, the CDR3 is TGTGCCAGCAGCCTCCGGGCGGGACAGGGGTTTTACGAGCAGTACTTC.

In this sample, this clone turned up a few times. The genes are TRBV28 and TRBJ1-1; D is uncertain. Deletions cut 6 bases from V and 5 bases from J, with 10 bases between. The CDR3 sequence is 12 residues long. Germline CDR1 reads MDHEN; CDR2 reads SYDVKM. CDR3 sequence: CASREVGTEAFF. CDR3 bases: TGTGCCAGCAGGGAGGTGGGGACTGAAGCTTTCTTT.

The chain recombines TRBV29-1 with TRBJ1-1; 8 bases map to TRBD1. The CDR3 loop spans 12 amino acids. Trimming removed 6 bases from V and 5 bases from J; junction bases left unmatched: 5. The V gene's germline CDR1 is SQVTM and CDR2 ANQGSEA. Here the CDR3 DNA reads TGCAGCGTCAGGGGGCGGGTTACTGAAGCTTTCTTT. Protein product: CSVRGRVTEAFF.

The genes are TRBV5-1 and TRBJ1-1, with a weak D call TRBD1 (6 bases). Germline V CDR1 and CDR2: SGHRS, YFSETQ. CDR3 size: 15 residues. The V end was cut by 4 bases, the J end by 0 bases, with 13 bases between. CDR3 sequence (DNA): TGCGCCAGCAGCGCGACAGGAAGCATGAACACTGAAGCTTTCTTT. This sequence encodes CASSATGSMNTEAFF.

The J gene is TRBJ1-2, the V gene TRBV6-6; tentatively, D is TRBD1 (5 bases). Germline-derived CDR1 and CDR2 are MNHNY and SVGAGI (reference sequence). CDR3 size: 14 residues. The V and J ends lost 3 bases and 4 bases respectively, with 12 bases between them. As DNA, the CDR3 is TGTGCCAGCAGTTATCGCAGGGAGGGCTATGGCTACACCTTC. Protein: CASSYRREGYGYTF.

The CDR3 DNA is TGTGCCAGCAGTTCCGGGACAGAGTATGGCTACACCTTC. Residues: CASSSGTEYGYTF. The J gene is TRBJ1-2, the V gene TRBV12-3 or TRBV12-4, with 7 bases aligning to TRBD1. With V trimmed by 4 bases and J by 5 bases, 4 bases remained unmatched. This CDR3 has 13 residues.